Reported below is one TCR beta chain. The RNA, about 0.5 to 1 ug, was put through reverse transcription using random hexamers. The authors amplified TCR beta CDR3 across 54 Vbeta and 13 Jbeta using immunoSEQ multiplex PCR. TCRdb fed the immunoSEQ multiplex PCR reads into MiXCR, producing one record per CDR3 protein. The table includes about 150,000 distinct CDR3 sequences, 90% to 95% detected once. The source of the sample is a study of CD8 T cells in Susac syndrome. This CDR3 comprises 16 residues. Trimming took 1 base from V and 8 from J; bases not matched to a gene: 9. Germline CDR1 LGHDT, CDR2 YNNKEL (reference sequence). The authors carried out high-throughput sequencing of TCR beta. They applied it to CD8+ and CD4+ T cells obtained from blood. Relapsing-remitting disease, either stable or active, was present in the treatment-naive patients who were the multiple sclerosis controls.

The TCR was taken from a human donor with multiple sclerosis. The chain uses TRBV3-1 and TRBJ2-3, with 10 bases lining up with TRBD2. The specimen was CD4+ T cells from PBMCs. CDR3 sequence reads: CASSQVASGSHGTQYF. The CDR3 DNA sequence: TGTGCCAGCAGCCAAGTAGCTAGCGGGAGTCATGGTACGCAGTATTTT.